A selection of T cell receptor beta chains follows, all from one sample in a study of beta chain features in type 1 diabetes. This table comes from immunoSEQ multiplex PCR, and its TCRdb copy is limited to in-frame clones, with some not included. The sample lists around 690,000 clones, around 12% occurring once. The specimen was naive CD4+ T cells from blood. The origin of the receptors is a man under 40 with type 1 diabetes. CDR3s include the opening cysteine and the closing phenylalanine or tryptophan. A D gene is named only where the DNA matches it firmly. Expanded clones get a size class; other rows say once, few or many, or leave the size out.

- | TRBJ2-2 | 14 | TRBV7-2 | - | CASSLVTNTGELFF | TGTGCCAGCAGCTTAGTCACGAACACCGGGGAGCTGTTTTTT
TRBD2 | TRBJ2-7 | 15 | TRBV11-2 | many | CASSRTSRGSYEQYF | TGTGCCAGCAGCCGGACTAGTCGAGGCTCCTACGAGCAGTACTTC
- | TRBJ1-5 | 14 | TRBV28 | few | CASWRDRSNQPQHF | TGTGCCAGTTGGAGGGACCGCAGCAATCAGCCCCAGCATTTT
TRBD1 | TRBJ1-2 | 16 | TRBV14 | - | CASSPSVGTGNYGYTF | TGTGCCAGCAGCCCTAGCGTCGGGACAGGCAACTATGGCTACACCTTC
- | TRBJ2-3 | 16 | TRBV9 | - | CASSVVRDSSTDTQYF | TGTGCCAGCAGCGTAGTAAGGGACTCGAGCACAGATACGCAGTATTTT
- | TRBJ2-7 | 15 | TRBV7-8 | - | CASSLAGQLTYEQYF | TGTGCCAGCAGCTTAGCCGGTCAGCTAACCTACGAGCAGTACTTC
TRBD2 | TRBJ2-7 | 15 | TRBV18 | once | CASSPPQRGAYEQYF | TGTGCCAGCTCACCCCCCCAGCGGGGGGCGTACGAGCAGTACTTC
- | TRBJ2-7 | 12 | TRBV7-2 | few | CASSDSPGRQYF | TGTGCCAGCAGCGACAGCCCGGGGAGGCAGTACTTC
- | TRBJ1-1 | 14 | TRBV7-6 | - | CASSLGGQGTEAFF | TGTGCCAGCAGCTTAGGGGGCCAGGGCACTGAAGCTTTCTTT
TRBD2 | TRBJ2-5 | 18 | TRBV7-2 | - | CASSLRPLGAGNQETQYF | TGTGCCAGCAGCTTAAGGCCCCTTGGAGCGGGGAACCAAGAGACCCAGTACTTC
- | TRBJ2-5 | 14 | TRBV7-9 | - | CASSPDRVQETQYF | TGTGCCAGCAGCCCAGACAGAGTCCAAGAGACCCAGTACTTC
- | TRBJ2-7 | 16 | TRBV2 | few | CASSEDGGSGSYEQYF | TGTGCCAGCAGTGAAGATGGTGGTAGCGGCTCCTACGAGCAGTACTTC
- | TRBJ2-2 | 15 | TRBV18 | - | CASSPPVGDTGELFF | TGTGCCAGCTCACCACCAGTCGGGGACACCGGGGAGCTGTTTTTT
- | TRBJ1-2 | 16 | TRBV6-1 | - | CASSEMVGSQLYGYTF | TGTGCCAGCAGTGAAATGGTAGGCAGCCAGCTCTATGGCTACACCTTC
- | TRBJ2-3 | 13 | TRBV7-9 | - | CASSPGVTDTQYF | TGTGCCAGCAGCCCCGGGGTCACAGATACGCAGTATTTT
TRBD1 | TRBJ2-3 | 14 | TRBV29-1 | few | CSVGGGRSTDTQYF | TGCAGCGTTGGAGGGGGCCGAAGCACAGATACGCAGTATTTT
TRBD1 | TRBJ2-1 | 16 | TRBV5-1 | - | CASSPPGTGNYNEQFF | TGCGCCAGCAGCCCACCCGGGACAGGCAATTACAATGAGCAGTTCTTC
- | TRBJ2-5 | 13 | TRBV2 | few | CASSDFPSYNCYF | TGTGCCAGCAGTGACTTCCCCTCGTACAACTGCTACTTC
TRBD2 | TRBJ2-2 | 17 | TRBV9 | few | CASSGRRGETNTGELFF | TGTGCCAGCAGCGGCCGCCGGGGGGAGACGAACACCGGGGAGCTGTTTTTT
- | TRBJ1-5 | 13 | TRBV7-3 | few | CASSLSEGQPQHF | TGTGCCAGCAGCTTAAGCGAGGGTCAGCCCCAGCATTTT
TRBD1 | TRBJ2-2 | 16 | TRBV2 | - | CASSLHGTGNTGELFF | TGTGCCAGCAGTCTCCATGGGACAGGGAACACCGGGGAGCTGTTTTTT
TRBD2 | TRBJ2-3 | 18 | TRBV4-2 | - | CASSQFGGGAVSTDTQYF | TGTGCCAGCAGCCAGTTTGGCGGGGGGGCCGTTAGCACAGATACGCAGTATTTT
- | TRBJ1-5 | 14 | TRBV2 | few | CASSSRAGAGTQHF | TGTGCCAGCAGCTCTAGGGCGGGAGCGGGGACCCAGCATTTT
- | TRBJ2-5 | 13 | TRBV29-1 | - | CSVEVTESGTQYF | TGCAGCGTTGAAGTGACCGAAAGCGGGACCCAGTACTTC
- | TRBJ1-4 | 13 | TRBV7-2 | few | CASSLVGREKLFF | TGTGCCAGCAGCTTAGTAGGGCGTGAAAAACTGTTTTTT
- | TRBJ2-7 | 16 | TRBV7-2 | few | CASSLVSGRNSYEQYF | TGTGCCAGCAGCTTAGTTTCGGGGAGGAACAGCTACGAGCAGTACTTC
- | TRBJ2-7 | 15 | TRBV9 | few | CASSVGGGEAYEQYF | TGTGCCAGCAGCGTAGGAGGAGGGGAGGCCTACGAGCAGTACTTC
- | TRBJ2-1 | 16 | TRBV4-2 | few | CASSQGPGGTYNEQFF | TGTGCCAGCAGCCAAGGCCCCGGGGGAACCTACAATGAGCAGTTCTTC